A selection of T cell receptor beta chains follows, all from one sample in a study of naive and memory T cell subsets. TCRdb itself ran the UMI-ligation and nested PCR reads through MiXCR, one entry per CDR3 protein. Among around 140,000 distinct CDR3 sequences listed, 15% to 25% were seen once. Material: naive CD8+ T cells from blood. These receptor sequences come from a human donor in good health. CDR3s include the opening cysteine and the closing phenylalanine or tryptophan. Clone size is not always given. Where it is, it says once, few, many or a class for expanded clones.

size,J,V,CDR3
few,TRBJ1-1,TRBV11-2,CASSLDYPGRLTEAFF
few,TRBJ1-1,TRBV28,CASSPSPGRRTEAFF
NA,TRBJ2-5,TRBV13,CASSTSGVGTQYF
NA,TRBJ2-7,TRBV27,CASSFSLAYEQYF
few,TRBJ2-7,TRBV27,CASSSPGTGDNEQYF
few,TRBJ1-2,TRBV27,CASSSTDKVYGYTF
few,TRBJ1-1,TRBV6-5,CASSYTGVNTEAFF
few,TRBJ1-2,TRBV14,CASRSGYDYGYTF
NA,TRBJ2-3,TRBV7-9,CASSTTGGNTDTQYF
NA,TRBJ2-1,TRBV9,CASSLNRDRGVGIDNEQFF
NA,TRBJ1-2,TRBV6-2/TRBV6-3,CASSPGQLYGYTF
NA,TRBJ1-2,TRBV6-5,CASHRGSWSLGDRYGYTF
NA,TRBJ2-7,TRBV5-1,CASSSGSEQYF
NA,TRBJ1-1,TRBV30,CAWSWGDGNTEAFF
few,TRBJ2-1,TRBV28,CASSLQGGNEQFF
NA,TRBJ2-1,TRBV29-1,CSVGGVRVPIADNEQFF
few,TRBJ2-5,TRBV29-1,CSVESGDSLETQYF
few,TRBJ1-3,TRBV28,CASSLDSSTGNTIYF
many,TRBJ2-7,TRBV28,CASTGDSSYEQYF
NA,TRBJ2-7,TRBV5-1,CASSLAGRDEQYF
NA,TRBJ2-4,TRBV4-3,CASSHRVSENIQYF
NA,TRBJ2-1,TRBV5-1,CASSLAPGLASVNEQFF